This TCR beta chain stems from a study of identifying expanded T cells in peripheral blood (dated by TCRdb to between 2017 and 2020). In terms of the full investigation: Technical replicates were generated by sequencing separate aliquots of the same genomic DNA pool, with four replicates compared pairwise. The full study reports these points: In all healthy donors, the variance in clone template counts between samples taken 2 to 3 weeks apart rose significantly as total template count increased. The binomial model flagged around 1.1 differentially abundant clones between technical replicates, compared with about 16 over around 2 weeks and 19 to 20 over roughly 4 weeks. Across all healthy-donor time intervals, the beta-binomial model significantly cut both the number of clones called differentially abundant and the false-positive rate. The authors expected that over much longer intervals, such as months to years, biological variance in healthy repertoires might increase even further.

V and J lose 6 bases and 0 bases, and a span of 12 bases separates them. From the cysteine up to the phenylalanine, the CDR3 has a length of 14 residues. Solely the CDR3 DNA is kept, with 42 bases framed from the first base. CDR1 and CDR2, per the germline V gene, are MDHEN and SYDVKM. This clone was recorded once. Its antigen has not been determined. There are no base qualities to consult, and no much larger clone falls within one base. The immunoSEQ Assay, which relies on bias-controlled multiplex PCR amplification of genomic DNA, was used to profile TCRbeta CDR3 regions. On the authors' methods: To quantify the absolute abundance of each unique TCRbeta CDR3 region, the sequences were collapsed and filtered. Differential abundance was tested with two models: a binomial (Fisher-equivalent) model and a beta-binomial model that adds time-dependent variance fitted from healthy donors. Clones with fewer than 5 combined templates were removed, and differential abundance was called for clones with a Benjamini-Hochberg FDR below 0.01. The form v = (b*log(k)+a)^2 was used to model beta-binomial variance as a function of total template count across the two samples. As stored in TCRdb, this immuneACCESS dataset retains in-frame rearrangements with V and J assigned. A fraction of the clones does not appear; measured against another copy, unresolved V genes explain less than half of the discrepancy, and the remainder lacks a known reason. That table gives V, J and clone size, and the DNA gave D and trimming. The sample table shows under 150,000 clones, and 65% to 90% are seen once. The biggest ten clones account for less than 10% of the sample.

No immune events, such as infections, were documented for the healthy donors during the collection period. Healthy-donor blood repertoires served as a training cohort to calibrate time-dependent variance in a beta-binomial model of T-cell clone differential abundance. There were roughly 10 healthy donors in the training cohort, of whom 3 were female and 7 were male. An age range of roughly 29 to 64 years, with an average of roughly 40 years, was recorded for the donors. Whole blood, obtained from a commercial supplier, was collected from each healthy donor at three time points spaced around 13 days apart. For immunosequencing, genomic DNA was extracted from unsorted whole blood.

The sequence links TRBV28 to TRBJ2-7, with the D gene not clear enough to name. The specimen sequenced was blood. The sequence was collected from a person aged 18 to 70 in good health. The nucleotide sequence reads TGTGCCAGCAGACCTGACGGCTTCTCCTACGAGCAGTACTTC. The resulting protein is CASRPDGFSYEQYF.